One and the same sample provided the 23 T cell receptor beta chains below, sequenced in a study of pediatric ulcerative colitis. Profiled with immunoSEQ multiplex PCR; TCRdb holds only in-frame clones, not every one. The sample consists of about 64,000 clones, around 85% of them appearing once. Sequenced sample: blood. These receptor sequences come from a boy aged 5-17 years with severe ulcerative colitis.

The chain links TRBV6-6 to TRBJ2-1; the D gene could be TRBD1 or TRBD2 (5 bases each). Germline lookup yields CDR1 MNHNY and CDR2 SVGAGI (reference sequence). Deletions cut 8 bases from V and 8 bases from J, with 16 bases between. This CDR3 contains 13 residues. The CDR3 DNA reads as TGTGCCAGCTGGGACGGCGTCAGGCATGAGCAGTTCTTC. Translation gives CASWDGVRHEQFF.

The chain has TRBV18 and TRBJ2-1; 9 nucleotides align to TRBD2. The CDR3 contains 14 residues. Per germline, CDR1 KGHSH and CDR2 LQKENI. After removal of 5 bases from V and 8 bases from J, the junction contained 7 bases not matched to a gene. The CDR3 region is CASSDSGLAYEQFF. CDR3 bases: TGTGCCAGCTCAGATTCGGGACTAGCCTATGAGCAGTTCTTC.

V is TRBV11-3 and J is TRBJ1-1; D is undetermined. The CDR3 length is 16 residues. Germline-derived CDR1 and CDR2 are SGHNT and YENEEA. Trimming removed 0 bases at V and 5 bases at J, with 16 bases between. CDR3 sequence: CASSLDGQALETEAFF. The CDR3 DNA sequence: TGTGCCAGCAGCTTAGATGGGCAGGCCTTGGAAACTGAAGCTTTCTTT.

This clone was found once. V and J are TRBV7-2 and TRBJ1-1; 12 bases are shared with TRBD1. Germline loops: CDR1 SGHTA, CDR2 FQGNSA. With V trimmed by 3 bases and J by 10 bases, 6 bases remained unmatched. This CDR3 region has 14 residues. This chain's CDR3 is CASSFPGQGASAFF. In DNA, the CDR3 is TGTGCCAGCAGCTTCCCGGGACAGGGGGCTTCAGCTTTCTTT.

V and J are TRBV7-9 and TRBJ2-5, with D tentatively TRBD2 (5 bases). The CDR3 is 15 residues long. Germline CDR1 is SEHNR and CDR2 is FQNEAQ (reference sequence). Deletions cut 1 base from V and 1 base from J, with 10 bases between. The chain's CDR3 is CASSLGGPSQETQYF. CDR3 nucleotides: TGTGCCAGCAGCTTAGGAGGGCCGTCCCAAGAGACCCAGTACTTC.

The chain recombines TRBV7-8 with TRBJ2-1; 7 nucleotides agree with TRBD2. This CDR3 comprises 15 residues. CDR1 and CDR2 (germline): SGHVS, FQNEAQ. V lost 5 bases, J lost 5 bases, and 9 bases stayed unmatched. For the CDR3, the DNA is TGTGCCAGCAGCAATGGACTAGTGAGTAACAATGAGCAGTTCTTC. It specifies CASSNGLVSNNEQFF.

The sample holds a few counts of this clone. The chain combines TRBV25-1 with TRBJ2-7; D may be TRBD1 or TRBD2 (6 bases each). V was shortened by 5 bases and J by 4 bases, with 27 bases between the two germline ends. The V gene's germline CDR1 is MGHDK and CDR2 SYGVNS. The CDR3 sequence is 18 residues long. The CDR3 region is CASSTPPQLGGAQYEQYF. CDR3 in DNA: TGTGCCAGCAGTACTCCCCCCCAACTGGGGGGCGCGCAGTACGAGCAGTACTTC.

This clone was detected a few times. This chain joins TRBV19 and TRBJ2-2; D is uncertain. The CDR3 is made up of 16 amino acids. CDR1 is LNHDA and CDR2 is SQIVND in the germline V gene (reference sequence). V dropped 8 bases and J dropped 5 bases, with 21 bases sitting between them. CDR3 protein: CASSSPWKPVTGELFF. As DNA, the CDR3 is TGTGCCAGTTCCTCCCCTTGGAAGCCGGTTACCGGGGAGCTGTTTTTT.

The V gene is TRBV30, the J gene TRBJ1-2; 9 nucleotides align to TRBD1. There are 13 residues in the CDR3. Germline values: CDR1 GTSNPN, CDR2 SVGIG (reference sequence). Unmatched junction bases numbered 9, after V lost 6 bases and J lost 7 bases. CDR3 sequence reads: CACEGGQGLGYTF. In DNA, the CDR3 is TGTGCCTGCGAGGGGGGACAGGGACTTGGCTACACCTTC.

V is TRBV28 and J is TRBJ2-7; D may match TRBD1 or TRBD2 (5 bases each). Germline-derived CDR1 and CDR2 are MDHEN and SYDVKM. The CDR3 contains 14 residues. Trimming stripped 3 bases from V and 6 bases from J, with 15 bases between. The CDR3 DNA is TGTGCCAGCAGTTTTACCCTTCAGGGAGCCGAGCAGTACTTC. This translates into CASSFTLQGAEQYF.

The chain uses TRBV2 and TRBJ2-5, with TRBD1 matching 9 bases. The CDR3 runs to 13 residues. Looked up from germline, CDR1 is SNHLY and CDR2 is FYNNEI. Unmatched junction bases numbered 2, after V lost 6 bases and J lost 3 bases. CDR3: CASRGQGEETQYF. DNA of the CDR3: TGTGCCAGCAGGGGACAGGGTGAAGAGACCCAGTACTTC. The whole variable domain, remainder taken from reference TRBV2 and TRBJ2-5, is EPEVTQTPSHQVTQMGQEVILRCVPISNHLYFYWYRQILGQKVEFLVSFYNNEISEKSEIFDDQFSVERPDGSNFTLKIRSTKLEDSAMYFCASRGQGEETQYFGPGTRLLVL.

CDR3 sequence (DNA): TGTGCCAGCAGCTTACGAGGGACCCCCTGGGAGCAGTACTTC. Its protein product is CASSLRGTPWEQYF. This chain joins TRBV11-3 and TRBJ2-7; D possibly uses TRBD1 or TRBD2 (5 bases each). CDR3 size: 14 residues. Trimming removed 2 bases at V and 7 bases at J, with 15 bases between. Germline V gene lookup returns CDR1 SGHNT and CDR2 YENEEA.

The V and J genes are TRBV4-2 and TRBJ2-2, with D possibly matching TRBD2 (5 bases). This CDR3 spans 14 amino acids. Germline CDR1 reads LGHNA; CDR2 reads YNFKEQ. With 0 bases removed from V and 5 bases from J, the gap between germline ends came to 7 bases. This CDR3 reads CASSQDRGTGELFF. The DNA for the CDR3 is TGTGCCAGCAGCCAAGATCGAGGGACCGGGGAGCTGTTTTTT.

This chain's CDR3 is CASRRTLRMADNEQFF. In DNA, the CDR3 is TGCGCCAGCAGACGAACGCTTCGTATGGCCGACAATGAGCAGTTCTTC. The chain uses TRBV5-1 and TRBJ2-1; D not resolved. This CDR3 spans 16 amino acids. The germline V gene encodes CDR1 SGHRS and CDR2 YFSETQ. The germline V and J ends were trimmed by 5 bases and 5 bases, with 20 bases remaining between them. Full variable domain (remainder filled in from reference TRBV5-1 and TRBJ2-1): KAGVTQTPRYLIKTRGQQVTLSCSPISGHRSVSWYQQTPGQGLQFLFEYFSETQRNKGNFPGRFSGRQFSNSRSEMNVSTLELGDSALYLCASRRTLRMADNEQFFGPGTRLTVL.

The V gene is TRBV5-6, the J gene TRBJ2-2, with 7 bases aligning to TRBD1. The CDR3 is 14 residues long. V shed 0 bases and J 7 bases; nucleotides not matched to a gene: 3. Germline-derived CDR1 and CDR2 are SGHDT and YYEEEE. CDR3 amino acids: CASSLAAGGGELFF. In nucleotides, the CDR3 is TGTGCCAGCAGCTTGGCCGCAGGGGGCGGGGAGCTGTTTTTT.

This clone appeared a single time. The chain couples TRBV10-1 to TRBJ2-5; 11 nucleotides match TRBD1. This CDR3 has 14 amino acids. Germline V gene sequence: CDR1 WNHNN, CDR2 SYGVQD (reference sequence). The V gene end was trimmed by 8 bases and the J gene end by 3 bases; junction bases not matched to a gene: 5. In DNA form, the CDR3 reads TGCGCCAGCCGGCCGGGACAGGGGGAAGAGACCCAGTACTTC. Its translation is CASRPGQGEETQYF.

This clone has a single count. The V gene is TRBV27, the J gene TRBJ2-1; D gene unclear. CDR3 length: 14 residues. V lost 3 bases, J lost 7 bases, and 13 bases lay in between. In germline, CDR1 is MNHEY, CDR2 SMNVEV (reference sequence). CDR3 nucleotide sequence: TGTGCCAGCAGTTTGGAGCCAGGTTATAATGAGCAGTTCTTC. The encoded protein is CASSLEPGYNEQFF.

The J gene is TRBJ2-1, the V gene TRBV5-6, with no clear D. V was shortened by 3 bases and J by 5 bases, with 15 bases between the two germline ends. This CDR3 has 15 amino acids. Germline assignment: CDR1 SGHDT and CDR2 YYEEEE. The DNA for the CDR3 is TGTGCCAGCAGCTCGGATTGGTTTTTCCACAATGAGCAGTTCTTC. It encodes CASSSDWFFHNEQFF. The full variable domain, rest sourced from reference TRBV5-6 and TRBJ2-1, is DAGVTQSPTHLIKTRGQQVTLRCSPKSGHDTVSWYQQALGQGPQFIFQYYEEEERQRGNFPDRFSGHQFPNYSSELNVNALLLGDSALYLCASSSDWFFHNEQFFGPGTRLTVL.

The chain recombines TRBV5-1 with TRBJ1-2; no firm D call. The V end was cut by 0 bases, the J end by 3 bases, with 18 bases between. The CDR3 length is 17 residues. CDR1 and CDR2 (germline): SGHRS, YFSETQ. CDR3: CASSLAPGRLLDYGYTF. The CDR3 DNA follows: TGCGCCAGCAGCTTGGCCCCTGGGAGGCTCTTGGACTATGGCTACACCTTC.

J is TRBJ2-5 and V is TRBV6-5; 7 positions match TRBD1. The CDR3 contains 13 residues. V lost 5 bases to trimming and J lost 1 base; unmatched junction nucleotides: 1. CDR1 and CDR2 from the germline V gene are MNHEY and SVGAGI. The CDR3 nucleotides read TGTGCCAGCAGTGGGACAGTCCAAGAGACCCAGTACTTC. Its translation is CASSGTVQETQYF.

This rearrangement joins TRBV7-9 to TRBJ2-1; the D gene is possibly TRBD2 (5 bases). The CDR3 length is 19 residues. The V and J ends lost 1 base and 4 bases respectively, with 23 bases between them. Looked up from germline, CDR1 is SEHNR and CDR2 is FQNEAQ (reference sequence). CDR3 sequence (DNA): TGTGCCAGCAGCTTAGGGCGAGTCAATTTAGAGGGAAATTACAATGAGCAGTTCTTC. Encoded protein: CASSLGRVNLEGNYNEQFF.

V usage is TRBV28 and J usage is TRBJ1-1; D is unresolved. CDR3 length: 15 residues. Germline CDR1 MDHEN, CDR2 SYDVKM. V was clipped by 5 bases and J by 1 base, with 14 bases between them. The CDR3 loop is CASSLLRGANTEAFF. CDR3 DNA: TGTGCCAGCAGTCTACTTCGTGGAGCGAACACTGAAGCTTTCTTT.

In this sample, this clone turned up once. The chain carries TRBV4-2 and TRBJ2-7; weak D call: TRBD2 (5 bases). Germline values: CDR1 LGHNA, CDR2 YNFKEQ. V lost 2 bases and J 4 bases, leaving 15 bases between the germline ends. This CDR3 region has 15 residues. The CDR3 nucleotides read TGTGCCAGCAGCCAATATATGGGTCCGGGGTACGAGCAGTACTTC. Translating gives CASSQYMGPGYEQYF.